This note documents a single T cell receptor (beta chain) sequence. Sorted-subset replicate PCRs used 200 ng of genomic DNA. This amount corresponded to approximately 30,000 T cell genomes. The method was immunoSEQ multiplex PCR; TCRdb's version includes in-frame clones alone and lacks a portion of them. The sample records around 610,000 clones, approximately 96% being singletons. The naive CD8 subset, CD45RO-negative cells positively selected for CCR7, excluded terminally differentiated effector memory CD45RA+ cells. These data originate in a study of shared clonotypes between healthy human individuals. V gave up 3 bases and J gave up 0 bases, with 15 bases separating them. CDR3 size: 16 residues. The germline V gene has CDR1 SQVTM and CDR2 ANQGSEA.

Sequencing input: naive CD8+ T cells sorted from blood. The clonotype comes from a woman aged 25 to 39 in good health. V gene TRBV29-1 combines with J gene TRBJ2-1; D gene uncertain. This CDR3 reads CSVDTPRALSYNEQFF. The CDR3 coding sequence is TGCAGCGTTGACACCCCACGGGCCCTCTCCTACAATGAGCAGTTCTTC.